This TCR beta chain originates from a study of blood T cell repertoires in COVID-19 (dated by TCRdb to about 2020). For the study in its entirety: Samples covering the acute and convalescent phases of COVID-19 were provided by collaborators in the United States, Italy and Spain. The material from the prospective study consisted of cDNA or gDNA derived from T cells, B-cell-depleted T cells, or PBMCs. Deeply sampled blood TCRbeta repertoires from subjects exposed to, actively infected with, or recovered from COVID-19 were included in the dataset. A freely available public database, intended as a resource for researchers studying the immune response to SARS-CoV-2, is where the repertoires were released. Samples came from the ongoing ImmuneRACE study (first 160 participants) plus 1,254 subjects from 6 global collaborators. Sample metadata almost always included a de-identified subject ID, COVID-19 status, age in years and sex. Where available, HLA class I and class II types were taken from metadata supplied by the sample provider and were not determined by assay-based typing. General conclusions and limits of the study: Clinical and demographic metadata were provided uncurated, with the amount varying by source and participant.

TCRbeta CDR3 regions were amplified from genomic DNA using the immunoSEQ Assay, a bias-controlled multiplex PCR. The authors' analysis ran thus. The number of nucleated cells in each sample was estimated by amplification of reference gene primers within the assay. Sequence reads were collapsed and filtered to measure the absolute abundance of every unique TCRbeta CDR3 rearrangement. For each sample, productive Simpson clonality was calculated as the square root of Simpson's diversity index across productive rearrangements. TCRdb provides this immuneACCESS table in a form limited to in-frame rearrangements. Some clones are lacking; in checked studies, under half of them reflect an unresolved V gene, and why the rest are absent is not known. V, J and clone size reflect that table, while D and trimming were determined from the DNA. In all, the sample holds 250,000 to 300,000 clones, and around 83% of those were seen once. Together, the top ten hold about 3.6% of the sample.

Collaborating institutions collected whole blood in K2EDTA tubes following their own protocols. For TCRbeta analysis, collaborator samples were shipped as frozen whole blood, as isolated PBMCs, or as DNA extracted from either sample type. Of note for this clone: Its antigen target is currently unknown. Base qualities are missing; no much larger clone stands one base away.

For CDR1 and CDR2, the germline V gene (reference sequence) lists GTSNPN and SVGIG. The CDR3 holds 14 amino acids from the cysteine to the phenylalanine. Solely the CDR3 DNA is kept, with 42 bases framed from the first base. Trimming takes 2 bases from V and 1 base from J, and the germline ends sit 10 bases apart. This clonotype was sampled from a young man with active or convalescent COVID-19. Rearrangement joined TRBV30 to TRBJ2-3; confidence is insufficient to name the D gene. The sample was peripheral blood. CDR3 loop: CAWSLVVGTDTQYF. The base sequence is TGTGCCTGGAGTTTAGTTGTTGGCACAGATACGCAGTATTTT.